This paragraph reports one T cell receptor (beta chain). The data derive from a study of blood T cell repertoires in COVID-19. For the study at large: From the United States, Italy and Spain came samples of acute and convalescent COVID-19. From T cells, B-cell-depleted T cells, or PBMCs came the material, which was cDNA or gDNA.

In the original workflow: From reference gene primer amplification, estimates of nucleated cell counts were derived. Method: immunoSEQ multiplex PCR; TCRdb's copy keeps in-frame clones and lacks some. V and J calls and clone size are copied from that table; D and trimming were computed from the DNA. The sample lists under 350,000 clones, 65% to 90% occurring once. This TCR came from a human donor in a cohort sampled during active COVID-19. Sequenced input: peripheral blood.

CDR3 amino acids: CASRRTGTNQPQHF. In DNA form, the CDR3 reads TGTGCCAGCAGACGGACAGGGACCAATCAGCCCCAGCATTTT. This chain uses TRBV4-2 with TRBJ1-5; TRBD1 aligns across 8 bases. CDR1 and CDR2 from the germline V gene are LGHNA and YNFKEQ. V was clipped by 6 bases and J by 3 bases; unmatched bases: 4. This CDR3 has 14 residues.